Presented here are 20 T cell receptor beta chains from one specimen sequenced in a study of Graves' ophthalmopathy and Graves' hyperthyroidism. Using RNA transcripts, the TCR beta CDR3 regions were amplified. First-round RT-PCR with HTBI primers preceded a second-round multiplex PCR. A single record per CDR3 protein comes from TCRdb applying MiXCR to the multiplex PCR reads. The profile shows hundreds of thousands of distinct CDR3 sequences, about a fifth of them singletons. Input material: peripheral blood. Every receptor here comes from a woman aged 18 to 35 with stable Graves' hyperthyroidism. Some clones in this sample may be carry-over from other donors' samples.

About this clonotype: Germline is not matched at one junction end, which may reflect a read error. The chain carries TRBV15 and TRBJ1-1; D call uncertain. Per germline, CDR1 LNHNV and CDR2 YYDKDF (reference sequence). The CDR3 runs to 14 residues. This CDR3 reads CATSAPGWGTEAFF. The CDR3 DNA reads as TGTGCCACCAGCGCGCCCGGGTGGGGAACTGAGGCTTTCTTT.

With regard to this clonotype: At one of its ends the junction is not consistent with the germline gene, which may arise from a read error. The genes are TRBV7-2 and TRBJ1-2; TRBD1 is a possible D gene (6 bases). The germline V gene has CDR1 SGHTA and CDR2 FQGNSA. CDR3 length equals 15 residues. The CDR3 sequence: CASSLGGTINYGHTF. The CDR3 DNA sequence: TGTGCCAGCAGCTTAGGGGGGACAATAAACTATGGCCACACCTTC.

At least ten counts were recorded for this clonotype. This rearrangement joins TRBV2 to TRBJ2-5, with 12 positions matching TRBD2. Germline V gene lookup returns CDR1 SNHLY and CDR2 FYNNEI. This CDR3 comprises 18 residues. The junction had 13 bases not matched to a gene; V was cut back by 6 bases and J by 2 bases. The CDR3 protein is CASSGDELAGGWQETQYF. The CDR3 DNA reads TGTGCCAGCAGCGGAGATGAACTAGCGGGGGGCTGGCAAGAGACCCAGTACTTC.

The chain links TRBV10-3 to TRBJ1-1; TRBD1 matches 8 bases. The germline V gene has CDR1 ENHRY and CDR2 SYGVKD. The CDR3 has 17 residues. The V segment lost 3 bases and the J segment 0 bases; nucleotides outside the gene matches: 9. CDR3: CAISDPDRETMNTEAFF. The CDR3 DNA follows: TGTGCCATCAGTGATCCGGACAGGGAGACCATGAACACTGAAGCTTTCTTT.

Note on this clonotype: This may be a read error: a much more frequent sequence differs by one nucleotide. The rearrangement joins TRBV6-1 to TRBJ2-7; D ambiguous. CDR3 length: 14 amino acids. Deletions cut 10 bases from V and 4 bases from J, with 20 bases between. The germline V gene encodes CDR1 MNHNS and CDR2 SASEGT. CDR3 in amino acids: CAITLAGYRYEQYF. The CDR3 coding sequence is TGTGCCATCACCCTTGCCGGGTACCGGTACGAGCAGTACTTC.

This clonotype showed up many times. The V and J genes are TRBV12-3 or TRBV12-4 and TRBJ1-1, with TRBD1 as a possible D gene (5 bases). Trimming shortened V by 6 bases and J by 1 base, and 12 bases separated the two germline ends. The CDR3 sequence is 14 residues long. The CDR3 nucleotides read TGTGCCAGCAGACAAGGACACGAGAACACTGAAGCTTTCTTT. It encodes CASRQGHENTEAFF.

The sample holds many counts of this clonotype. J is TRBJ1-3 and V is TRBV28; D is uncertain. The V end lost 2 bases, the J end lost 4 bases, and 12 bases lay between the germline ends. The germline V gene encodes CDR1 MDHEN and CDR2 SYDVKM. The CDR3 runs to 15 residues. The CDR3 loop reads CASSLGFSAGNTIYF. The DNA of the CDR3 is TGTGCCAGCAGTTTAGGTTTTTCCGCGGGAAACACCATATATTTT.

The chain links TRBV6-5 to TRBJ1-1; the D is unclear. The V end was cut by 4 bases, the J end by 2 bases, with 11 bases between. This CDR3 contains 14 residues. Germline loops: CDR1 MNHEY, CDR2 SVGAGI. In nucleotides, the CDR3 is TGTGCCAGCAGTTCCCTGACATTCAACACTGAAGCTTTCTTT. This gives the protein CASSSLTFNTEAFF.

This clonotype has a count of ten or more. The rearrangement joins TRBV2 to TRBJ2-7, with unresolved D. The V gene's germline CDR1 is SNHLY and CDR2 FYNNEI. CDR3 length: 14 amino acids. V was shortened by 6 bases and J by 0 bases, with 12 bases between the two germline ends. In nucleotides, the CDR3 is TGTGCCAGCAGGACCCACCGCGACTCCTACGAGCAGTACTTC. It translates to CASRTHRDSYEQYF.

The chain carries TRBV2 and TRBJ2-7; 11 bases match TRBD2. CDR1 SNHLY and CDR2 FYNNEI come from the germline V gene. There are 14 residues in the CDR3. V lost 7 bases to trimming and J lost 7 bases; unmatched junction nucleotides: 9. The CDR3 loop is CASTILAGAGEQYF. CDR3 sequence (DNA): TGTGCCAGCACTATACTAGCGGGAGCGGGGGAGCAGTACTTC.

This clonotype has only one observation. The chain links TRBV12-3 or TRBV12-4 to TRBJ2-5; perhaps TRBD1 as D (7 bases). The CDR3 is 15 residues long. The germline V and J ends were trimmed by 5 bases and 1 base, with 14 bases remaining between them. In DNA, the CDR3 is TGTGCCAGCAGTCCGGAGGGACAGCTCCAAGAGACCCAGTACTTC. Residues: CASSPEGQLQETQYF.

On this clonotype itself: As the CDR3 is not closed by the conserved phenylalanine or tryptophan, this likely results from a read error. V is TRBV10-3 and J is TRBJ2-2; the D gene could be TRBD1 or TRBD2 (5 bases each). V lost 4 bases and J 1 base, leaving 7 bases between the germline ends. The CDR3 has 14 amino acids. Germline assignment: CDR1 ENHRY and CDR2 SYGVKD. The CDR3 sequence: CAISVGVNTGELFL. Written as DNA, the CDR3 is TGTGCCATCAGTGTGGGGGTGAACACCGGGGAGCTGTTTTTG.

Many counts were recorded for this clonotype. This chain links TRBV24-1 with TRBJ1-1; 7 nucleotides match TRBD1. Trimming cost V 3 bases and J 10 bases; bases outside gene matches: 10. The CDR3 sequence is 14 residues long. CDR1 and CDR2 from the germline V gene are KGHDR and SFDVKD. CDR3 residues: CATSDGARTGSAFF. CDR3 DNA sequence: TGTGCCACCAGTGATGGGGCCCGGACAGGCTCAGCTTTCTTT.

The table lists this clonotype with many counts. V is TRBV24-1 and J is TRBJ2-7, with TRBD1 matching 8 bases. The CDR3 consists of 14 residues. Germline V lookup: CDR1 KGHDR, CDR2 SFDVKD. V lost 4 bases and J lost 4; bases outside the gene matches: 5. The CDR3 protein is CATSDPGQGYEQYF. CDR3 bases: TGTGCCACCAGTGACCCCGGACAGGGATACGAGCAGTACTTC.

The chain carries TRBV7-2 and TRBJ1-1, with a tentative D call TRBD1 (5 bases). CDR3 length: 13 residues. Trimming cost V 0 bases and J 7 bases, with 9 bases left between them. Germline CDR1 SGHTA, CDR2 FQGNSA. As DNA, the CDR3 is TGTGCCAGCAGCTTAGCGAGACAGAATGAAGCTTTCTTT. Protein sequence: CASSLARQNEAFF.

The sample holds many counts of this clonotype. This sequence joins TRBV20-1 and TRBJ1-6; the D gene is possibly TRBD1 (5 bases). Germline CDR1 reads DFQATT; CDR2 reads SNEGSKA (reference sequence). V lost 1 base to trimming and J lost 11 bases, with 12 bases between them. There are 13 residues in the CDR3. In nucleotides, the CDR3 is TGCAGTGCTAGAGTCCAGGGAGAGACACCCCTCCACTTT. Translated, it gives CSARVQGETPLHF.

The V and J genes are TRBV5-1 and TRBJ1-2, with 8 bases identical to TRBD1. The CDR3 loop spans 16 amino acids. The germline CDR1 and CDR2 sequences are SGHRS and YFSETQ. After removal of 4 bases from V and 8 bases from J, the junction contained 16 bases not matched to a gene. This chain's CDR3 is CASSGGTGGSWNGYTF. CDR3 nucleotide sequence: TGCGCCAGCAGCGGGGGGACAGGAGGATCCTGGAACGGCTACACCTTC.

This clonotype has ten or more counts. This chain connects TRBV7-9 to TRBJ1-6; TRBD1 agrees at 7 bases. Germline CDR1 and CDR2: SEHNR and FQNEAQ (reference sequence). This CDR3 spans 14 amino acids. V gave up 5 bases and J gave up 5 bases; unmatched junction bases: 3. CDR3 bases: TGTGCCAGCAGCGGGACAGTTGATAATTCACCCCTCCACTTT. Translation gives CASSGTVDNSPLHF.

Comment on this clonotype: Germline and junction disagree at one end, which may indicate a read error. The genes are TRBV28 and TRBJ1-5; perhaps TRBD1 as D (6 bases). This CDR3 has 15 residues. CDR1 MDHEN and CDR2 SYDVKM come from the germline V gene. The CDR3 DNA is TGTGCCAGCAGTTTCAGGGGTTCTGGCAATCAGCCGCAGCATTTT. Its protein is CASSFRGSGNQPQHF.

This clonotype occurred a few times. The rearrangement uses TRBV30 and TRBJ2-2, with D possibly being TRBD1 (6 bases). The CDR3 is 15 amino acids. Trimming took off 3 bases at V and 3 bases at J, with 14 bases between the two ends. Germline V gene data show CDR1 as GTSNPN and CDR2 as SVGIG (reference sequence). Here the CDR3 DNA reads TGTGCCTGGAGCTTATTATCAGGGGACACCGGGGAGCTGTTTTTT. Its protein product is CAWSLLSGDTGELFF.